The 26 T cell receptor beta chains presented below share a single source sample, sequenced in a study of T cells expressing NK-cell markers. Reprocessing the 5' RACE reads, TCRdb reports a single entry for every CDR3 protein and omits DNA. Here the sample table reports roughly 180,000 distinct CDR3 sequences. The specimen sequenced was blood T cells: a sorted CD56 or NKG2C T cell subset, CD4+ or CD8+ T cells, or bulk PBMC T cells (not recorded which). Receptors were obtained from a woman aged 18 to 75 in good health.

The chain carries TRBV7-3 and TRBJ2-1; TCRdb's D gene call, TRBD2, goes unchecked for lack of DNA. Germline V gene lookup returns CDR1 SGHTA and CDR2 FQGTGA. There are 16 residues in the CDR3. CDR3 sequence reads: CASSHRSSGGVVEQFF.

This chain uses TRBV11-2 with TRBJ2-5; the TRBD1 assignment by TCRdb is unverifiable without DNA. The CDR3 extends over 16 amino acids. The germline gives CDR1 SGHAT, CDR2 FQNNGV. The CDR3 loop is CASSYLRDRGLETQYF. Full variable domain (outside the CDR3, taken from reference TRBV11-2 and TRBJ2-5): EAGVAQSPRYKIIEKRQSVAFWCNPISGHATLYWYQQILGQGPKLLIQFQNNGVVDDSQLPKDRFSAERLKGVDSTLKIQPAKLEDSAVYLCASSYLRDRGLETQYFGPGTRLLVL.

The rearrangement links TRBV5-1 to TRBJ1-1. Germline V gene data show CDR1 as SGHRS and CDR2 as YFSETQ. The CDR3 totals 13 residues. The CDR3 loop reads CASSSGVNTEAFF.

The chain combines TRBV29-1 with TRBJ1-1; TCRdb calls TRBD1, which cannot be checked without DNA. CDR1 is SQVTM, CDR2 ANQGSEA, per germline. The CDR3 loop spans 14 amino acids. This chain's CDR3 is CSVRPGPGNTEAFF.

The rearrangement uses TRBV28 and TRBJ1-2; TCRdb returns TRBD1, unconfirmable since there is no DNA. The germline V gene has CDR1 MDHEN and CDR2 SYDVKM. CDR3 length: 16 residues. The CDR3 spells CASSPDRFGEYYGYTF.

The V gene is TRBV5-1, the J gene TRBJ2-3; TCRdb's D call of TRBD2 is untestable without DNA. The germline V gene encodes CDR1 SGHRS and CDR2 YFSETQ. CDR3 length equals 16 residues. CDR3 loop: CASSTTSGRSTDTQYF.

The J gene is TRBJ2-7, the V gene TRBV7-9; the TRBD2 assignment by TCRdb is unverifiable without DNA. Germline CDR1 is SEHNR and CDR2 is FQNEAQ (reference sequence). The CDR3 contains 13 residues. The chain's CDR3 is CASNGLTSYEQYF.

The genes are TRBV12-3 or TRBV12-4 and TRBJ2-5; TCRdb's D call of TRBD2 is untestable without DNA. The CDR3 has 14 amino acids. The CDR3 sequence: CASSASGRRETQYF.

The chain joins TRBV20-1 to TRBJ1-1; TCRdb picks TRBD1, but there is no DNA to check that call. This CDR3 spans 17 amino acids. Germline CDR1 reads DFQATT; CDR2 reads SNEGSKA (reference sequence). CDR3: CSARDSGTGLMNTEAFF.

The CDR3 here is CSAPRRRLGTDTQYF. The gene calls are TRBV20-1 and TRBJ2-3; the TCRdb D gene call, TRBD1, has no DNA to confirm it. CDR3 length: 15 residues. CDR1 is DFQATT, CDR2 SNEGSKA, per germline (reference sequence).

This CDR3 is CASSEALRTGFNTEAFF. The gene calls are TRBV6-1 and TRBJ1-1. The CDR3 covers 17 residues. Germline V gives CDR1 MNHNS, CDR2 SASEGT.

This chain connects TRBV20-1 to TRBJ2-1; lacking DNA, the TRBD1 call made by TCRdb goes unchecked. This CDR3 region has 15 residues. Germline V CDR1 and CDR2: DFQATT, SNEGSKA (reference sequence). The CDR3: CSAREGGPGLNEQFF.

The chain's CDR3 is CSARDGWDSSGNTIYF. V and J are TRBV20-1 and TRBJ1-3. CDR3 length equals 16 residues. The germline V gene encodes CDR1 DFQATT and CDR2 SNEGSKA (reference sequence).

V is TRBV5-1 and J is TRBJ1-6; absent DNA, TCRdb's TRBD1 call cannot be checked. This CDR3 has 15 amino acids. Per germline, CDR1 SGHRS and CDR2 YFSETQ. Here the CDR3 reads CASSPSTGDNSPLHF.

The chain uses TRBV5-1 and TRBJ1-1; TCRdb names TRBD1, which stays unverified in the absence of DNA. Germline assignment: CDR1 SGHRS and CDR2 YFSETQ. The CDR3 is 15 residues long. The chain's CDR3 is CASSLIAGATTEAFF.

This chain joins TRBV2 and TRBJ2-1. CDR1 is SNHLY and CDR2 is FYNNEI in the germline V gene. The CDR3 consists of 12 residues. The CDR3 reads CASLWTNNEQFF.

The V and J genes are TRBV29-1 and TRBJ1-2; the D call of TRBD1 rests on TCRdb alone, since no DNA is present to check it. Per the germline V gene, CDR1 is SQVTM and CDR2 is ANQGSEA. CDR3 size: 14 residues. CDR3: CSVEIGVSSYGYTF.

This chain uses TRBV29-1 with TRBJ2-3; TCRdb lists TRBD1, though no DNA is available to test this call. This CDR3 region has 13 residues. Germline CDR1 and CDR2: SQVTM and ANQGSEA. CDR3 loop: CSVQPDRGGTQYF.

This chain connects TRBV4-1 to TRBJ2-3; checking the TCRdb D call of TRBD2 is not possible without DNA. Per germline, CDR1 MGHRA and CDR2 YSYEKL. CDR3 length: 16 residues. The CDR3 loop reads CASSQDAGRSTDTQYF.

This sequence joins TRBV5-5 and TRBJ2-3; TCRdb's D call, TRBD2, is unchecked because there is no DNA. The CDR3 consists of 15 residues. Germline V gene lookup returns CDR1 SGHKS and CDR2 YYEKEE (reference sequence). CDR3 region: CASSGRRGRADTQYF.

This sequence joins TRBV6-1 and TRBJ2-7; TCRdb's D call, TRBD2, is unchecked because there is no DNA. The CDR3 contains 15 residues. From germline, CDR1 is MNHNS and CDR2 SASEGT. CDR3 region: CASSFRRGGAYEQYF.

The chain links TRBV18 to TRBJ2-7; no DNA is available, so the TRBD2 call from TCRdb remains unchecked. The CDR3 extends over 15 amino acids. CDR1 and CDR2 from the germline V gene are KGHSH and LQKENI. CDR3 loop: CASSPSLQYSYEQYF.

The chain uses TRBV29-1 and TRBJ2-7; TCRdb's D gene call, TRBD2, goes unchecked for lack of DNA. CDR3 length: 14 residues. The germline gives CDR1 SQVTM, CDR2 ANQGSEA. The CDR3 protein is CSVEGGPFYDEQYF.

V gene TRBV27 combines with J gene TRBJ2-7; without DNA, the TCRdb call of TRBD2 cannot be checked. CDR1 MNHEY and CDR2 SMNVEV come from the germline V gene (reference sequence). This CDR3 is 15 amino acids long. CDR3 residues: CASRKSGGNIYEQYF.

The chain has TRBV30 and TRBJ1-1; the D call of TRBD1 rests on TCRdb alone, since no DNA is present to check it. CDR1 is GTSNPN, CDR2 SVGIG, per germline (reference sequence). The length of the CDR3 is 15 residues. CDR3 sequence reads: CASPKDRGTSTEAFF.

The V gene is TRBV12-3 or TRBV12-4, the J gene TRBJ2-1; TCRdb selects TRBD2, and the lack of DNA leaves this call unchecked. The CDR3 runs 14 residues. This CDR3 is CASSPTSGYNEQFF.